The 6 T cell receptor beta chains given below trace back to one sample, sequenced in a study of shared clonotypes between healthy human individuals. The method was immunoSEQ multiplex PCR; TCRdb's version includes in-frame clones alone and lacks a portion of them. The sample yields around 1.5 million clones, 95% to 99% seen once. What was sequenced was naive CD4+ T cells sorted from blood. As for subset: CD45RA+ positively selected. Source of these receptors: a man younger than 45 in good health.

This chain joins TRBV5-1 and TRBJ1-1; the D is unclear. V was clipped by 0 bases and J by 5 bases, with 14 bases between them. In germline, CDR1 is SGHRS, CDR2 YFSETQ. The CDR3 is 15 residues long. DNA of the CDR3: TGCGCCAGCAGCTTGGTGAATTTAGGTCGAACTGAAGCTTTCTTT. This encodes CASSLVNLGRTEAFF. Filled out from reference TRBV5-1 and TRBJ1-1, the complete variable domain reads KAGVTQTPRYLIKTRGQQVTLSCSPISGHRSVSWYQQTPGQGLQFLFEYFSETQRNKGNFPGRFSGRQFSNSRSEMNVSTLELGDSALYLCASSLVNLGRTEAFFGQGTRLTVV.

V is TRBV5-1 and J is TRBJ2-5; D remains unclear. Germline CDR1 reads SGHRS; CDR2 reads YFSETQ. V gave up 3 bases and J gave up 1 base, with 10 bases separating them. The CDR3 sequence is 14 residues long. CDR3 nucleotide sequence: TGCGCCAGCAGCTCTTCGACGACCCAAGAGACCCAGTACTTC. This gives the protein CASSSSTTQETQYF.

This clone was detected only once. Within the sample, other DNA sequences also encode this same CDR3. The chain is built from TRBV18 and TRBJ2-1, with a possible D match to TRBD2 (5 bases). Germline-derived CDR1 and CDR2 are KGHSH and LQKENI. The CDR3 length is 11 residues. V lost 3 bases to trimming and J lost 10 bases, with 7 bases between them. The CDR3 sequence is CASSPASEQFF. The DNA of the CDR3 is TGTGCCAGCTCACCTGCTAGCGAGCAGTTCTTC.

The chain carries TRBV11-3 and TRBJ2-4, with a possible D match to TRBD2 (6 bases). This CDR3 spans 17 amino acids. V was trimmed by 5 bases and J by 3 bases, leaving 20 bases between them. Germline V gives CDR1 SGHNT, CDR2 YENEEA. Written as DNA, the CDR3 is TGTGCCAGCAGCCCGAGACTAGTGGGTTACGGCAAAAACATTCAGTACTTC. This encodes CASSPRLVGYGKNIQYF.

Concerning this clone itself: Other DNA sequences in this sample translate to the same CDR3. J is TRBJ2-7 and V is TRBV5-4, with D perhaps TRBD1 (5 bases). V gave up 3 bases and J gave up 3 bases, with 7 bases separating them. In germline, CDR1 is SGHNT, CDR2 YYREEE (reference sequence). This CDR3 is 12 amino acids long. The CDR3, as DNA: TGTGCCAGCAGCTCCGACAGCTACGAGCAGTACTTC. This codes for CASSSDSYEQYF.

This chain links TRBV19 with TRBJ2-1; maybe TRBD2 (5 bases). Germline V gene sequence: CDR1 LNHDA, CDR2 SQIVND (reference sequence). Between the trimmed V and J ends, which lost 6 bases and 6 bases, there was a span of 12 bases. The CDR3 is 13 amino acids. The CDR3 reads CASRNLGGNEQFF. The CDR3 DNA sequence: TGTGCCAGTAGAAACCTCGGAGGCAATGAGCAGTTCTTC. Full variable domain (rest looked up from reference TRBV19 and TRBJ2-1): DGGITQSPKYLFRKEGQNVTLSCEQNLNHDAMYWYRQDPGQGLRLIYYSQIVNDFQKGDIAEGYSVSREKKESFPLTVTSAQKNPTAFYLCASRNLGGNEQFFGPGTRLTVL.